This record looks at one TCR beta chain sequence and its context. The data originate from a study of T cells expressing NK-cell markers. Study-level information: In sorted CD3+CD56+NKG2C+, CD3+CD56+NKG2C- and CD3+CD56-NKG2C+ T cells, TCR beta repertoires were obtained. Just one sequenced donor of eight was HCMV-seronegative, while seven were seropositive.

The length of the CDR3 is 15 residues. Germline V CDR1 and CDR2: SGHTA, FQGNSA. UMI-tagged 5'RACE template switching yielded the TCR beta cDNA. From its re-call of the 5' RACE reads, TCRdb lists each CDR3 protein once, without DNA. Found here are a few hundred thousand distinct CDR3 sequences; the top ten clones hold roughly 5.2%. This clonotype was obtained from a man aged 18 to 69 in good health. Sequences were obtained from blood T cells: a sorted CD56 or NKG2C T cell subset, CD4+ or CD8+ T cells, or bulk PBMC T cells (not recorded which). V usage is TRBV7-2 and J usage is TRBJ2-3. CDR3 amino acids: CASSLGRRDTDTQYF.